This entry lists 13 T cell receptor beta chains sequenced from one sample in a study of shared clonotypes between healthy human individuals (dated by TCRdb to about 2020). Receptors were amplified or captured by the immunoSEQ multiplex PCR assay. Drawn from immuneACCESS, this table holds only the in-frame rearrangements with V and J called that TCRdb kept. Clones are partly lost; checked studies trace under half to an unresolved V gene and leave the rest unexplained. This sample lists about 2,100,000 clones; 85% to 95% were detected once. Together, the top ten hold around 1.7% of the sample. For the CD8 naive samples, CD45RO-negative cells were positively selected for CCR7, yielding a CD45RA+CCR7+ population from which TemRA cells were excluded. Sequenced: naive CD8+ T cells from PBMCs. The sample's cell subset or site label, in plain terms: CD45RA+CCR7+. Receptors originate from a man aged 18 to 29 in good health. Some clones in this sample may be carry-over from other donors' samples.

V and J are TRBV9 and TRBJ1-2, with D unresolved. Trimming took 3 bases from V and 0 from J, leaving 15 bases between them. The CDR3 extends over 16 amino acids. Germline values: CDR1 SGDLS, CDR2 YYNGEE. CDR3 in amino acids: CASSAQLGSANYGYTF. CDR3 bases: TGTGCCAGCAGCGCTCAGTTAGGCAGCGCTAACTATGGCTACACCTTC.

The chain carries TRBV2 and TRBJ1-5, with 9 bases aligning to TRBD1. With V trimmed by 6 bases and J by 1 base, 4 bases remained unmatched. CDR3 size: 15 residues. From germline, CDR1 is SNHLY and CDR2 FYNNEI. CDR3 sequence reads: CASRETGGSNQPQHF. Written as DNA, the CDR3 is TGTGCCAGCAGGGAGACAGGGGGAAGCAATCAGCCCCAGCATTTT.

V is TRBV5-1 and J is TRBJ1-1; the match to TRBD1 covers 9 bases. This CDR3 region has 14 residues. The germline V gene has CDR1 SGHRS and CDR2 YFSETQ. Trimming took 4 bases from V and 7 from J; bases not matched to a gene: 8. CDR3 loop: CASSHRRDRDEAFF. The CDR3 nucleotides are TGCGCCAGCAGCCACCGCCGGGACAGGGATGAAGCTTTCTTT.

The V gene is TRBV30, the J gene TRBJ1-2; D gene ambiguous. Deletions cut 4 bases from V and 6 bases from J, with 9 bases between. The CDR3 is 11 residues long. Germline V lookup: CDR1 GTSNPN, CDR2 SVGIG (reference sequence). CDR3 nucleotides: TGTGCCTGGAATTCAGGCCATGGCTACACCTTC. It encodes CAWNSGHGYTF.

This chain links TRBV29-1 with TRBJ1-2; 8 bases fit TRBD1. The CDR3 contains 13 residues. Trimming at V came to 5 bases and at J to 5 bases, leaving 7 bases not matched to a gene. Germline V gene lookup returns CDR1 SQVTM and CDR2 ANQGSEA. The CDR3 protein is CSVFRTGLYGYTF. In DNA, the CDR3 is TGCAGCGTTTTTCGGACAGGGCTGTATGGCTACACCTTC.

The gene calls are TRBV11-2 and TRBJ2-7; 10 bases agree with TRBD2. Trimming cost V 5 bases and J 2 bases; bases outside gene matches: 6. Germline lookup yields CDR1 SGHAT and CDR2 FQNNGV. This CDR3 has 15 residues. CDR3 region: CASSTGTSETYEQYF. The CDR3 DNA sequence: TGTGCCAGCAGCACCGGGACTAGCGAGACCTACGAGCAGTACTTC.

Remarks on this clone: The sample carries other DNA sequences with the same CDR3. The J gene is TRBJ1-1, the V gene TRBV19; D not certain. With 1 base removed from V and 5 bases from J, the gap between germline ends came to 8 bases. In germline, CDR1 is LNHDA, CDR2 SQIVND (reference sequence). The CDR3 loop spans 13 amino acids. CDR3 coding DNA: TGTGCCAGTAGTATAGCCGGAGGGACTGAAGCTTTCTTT. Translating it yields CASSIAGGTEAFF. Filled out from reference TRBV19 and TRBJ1-1, the complete variable domain reads DGGITQSPKYLFRKEGQNVTLSCEQNLNHDAMYWYRQDPGQGLRLIYYSQIVNDFQKGDIAEGYSVSREKKESFPLTVTSAQKNPTAFYLCASSIAGGTEAFFGQGTRLTVV.

The chain recombines TRBV5-4 with TRBJ2-7; D is possibly TRBD2 (7 bases). Trimming cost V 7 bases and J 3 bases, with 14 bases left between them. This CDR3 has 13 amino acids. Looked up from germline, CDR1 is SGHNT and CDR2 is YYREEE (reference sequence). CDR3 nucleotide sequence: TGTGCCAGCGGTTGGGGGGGCGGCTACGAGCAGTACTTC. This encodes CASGWGGGYEQYF.

This clone was found once. The chain employs TRBV4-1 and TRBJ2-3, with 16 bases that match TRBD2. CDR1 and CDR2 (germline): MGHRA, YSYEKL. The CDR3 is 21 amino acids. With 4 bases clipped from V and 2 bases from J, the junction kept 15 bases outside the gene matches. The CDR3 nucleotides are TGCGCCAGCAGCCCGACCGGGACTAGCGGGAGGGCCGCAACTCCCACAGATACGCAGTATTTT. Residues: CASSPTGTSGRAATPTDTQYF.

The rearrangement uses TRBV13 and TRBJ2-7; D is unclear. Germline-derived CDR1 and CDR2 are PRHDT and FYEKMQ (reference sequence). This CDR3 has 12 amino acids. V shed 2 bases and J shed 3 bases, with 5 bases lying between them. The CDR3 spells CASSLWIYEQYF. CDR3 nucleotides: TGTGCCAGCAGCTTATGGATCTACGAGCAGTACTTC.

The chain has TRBV4-3 and TRBJ2-7, with 7 bases lining up with TRBD1. Per the germline V gene, CDR1 is LGHNA and CDR2 is YSLEER. There are 17 residues in the CDR3. The trim removed 1 base at V and 0 bases at J, leaving 9 bases unmatched. The CDR3 coding sequence is TGCGCCAGCAGCCAAGGTACTACCGGGACAGCCTCCTACGAGCAGTACTTC. Translated, it gives CASSQGTTGTASYEQYF.

The chain combines TRBV6-1 with TRBJ2-2; 7 bases align to TRBD2. J lost 4 bases, V lost 4 bases, and 12 bases had no gene match. Germline V gene lookup returns CDR1 MNHNS and CDR2 SASEGT. This CDR3 comprises 17 residues. CDR3 nucleotides: TGTGCCAGCAGTGGACTTTTGGGGGGAGGGACCACCGGGGAGCTGTTTTTT. Its translation is CASSGLLGGGTTGELFF.

The genes are TRBV5-6 and TRBJ2-1; 11 positions agree with TRBD2. V lost 0 bases, J lost 7 bases, and 6 bases stayed unmatched. The CDR3 has 16 amino acids. Germline CDR1 reads SGHDT; CDR2 reads YYEEEE. The CDR3 here is CASSLASGRSTNEQFF. CDR3 bases: TGTGCCAGCAGCTTGGCTAGCGGGAGGAGTACAAATGAGCAGTTCTTC.